Listed below are T cell receptor beta chains from one sample, sequenced in a study of cytomegalovirus exposure and HLA in healthy donors. The protocol was immunoSEQ multiplex PCR, while the TCRdb copy is restricted to in-frame clones and leaves out a portion. The data show around 200,000 clones, 81% seen once. What was sequenced was PBMCs. Receptors originate from a man aged 45 to 65 in good health and CMV-seronegative. CDR3s include the opening cysteine and the closing phenylalanine or tryptophan. A D gene is named only where the DNA matches it firmly. A clone size is listed for some rows: how often the clone was seen (once, few, many), or a class if it is expanded.

>TRBD1|TRBV2|NA|TRBJ1-5
TGTGCCAGCAGTCCCCCGACAGGGGGAATATCTGAGCCCCAGCATTTT
CASSPPTGGISEPQHF
>NA|TRBV20-1|few|TRBJ1-1
TGCAGTGCGCGGGACCCTCCTGGGTCTTTCTTT
CSARDPPGSFF
>TRBD1|TRBV7-9|few|TRBJ1-1
TGTGCCAGCAGCTTAGAGGGACAGGGAACTGAAGCTTTCTTT
CASSLEGQGTEAFF
>NA|TRBV4-3|NA|TRBJ1-3
TGCGCCAGCAGCCAACAGGGTTCATCCGGAAACACCATATATTTT
CASSQQGSSGNTIYF
>TRBD1|TRBV10-3|NA|TRBJ1-3
TGTGCCAGCGGACAGGATGGAAACACCATATATTTT
CASGQDGNTIYF
>NA|TRBV11-2|NA|TRBJ2-1
TGTGCCAGCAGCCGCCGGGACAACCCTTACAATGAGCAGTTCTTC
CASSRRDNPYNEQFF
>TRBD1|TRBV5-1|once|TRBJ2-7
TGCGCCAGCAGCTTCACAGGGGGCTACGACGAGCAGTACTTC
CASSFTGGYDEQYF
>TRBD1|TRBV6-1|NA|TRBJ1-4
TGTGCCAGCAGCCGACAGGGGCGAGTTGAAAAACTGTTTTTT
CASSRQGRVEKLFF
>NA|TRBV30|NA|TRBJ2-1
TGTGCCTGGAGTCGCGGCCCAAAACTCTCCTACAATGAGCAGTTCTTC
CAWSRGPKLSYNEQFF
>NA|TRBV5-1|NA|TRBJ2-7
TGCGCCAGCAGCTTGGGAGGGGGAAGCTACGAGCAGTACTTC
CASSLGGGSYEQYF
>TRBD1|TRBV18|NA|TRBJ2-6
TGTGCCAGCTCACCAGTTACAGGGGTGCCCTCTGGGGCCAACGTCCTGACTTTC
CASSPVTGVPSGANVLTF
>TRBD1|TRBV18|NA|TRBJ2-3
TGTGCCAGCTCGCCAGGACAGGCAGGCACAGATACGCAGTATTTT
CASSPGQAGTDTQYF
>NA|TRBV27|NA|TRBJ1-5
TGTGCCAGCAGTTTATCGGGGGGGTACAATCAGCCCCAGCATTTT
CASSLSGGYNQPQHF
>TRBD1|TRBV18|NA|TRBJ2-1
TGTGCCAGCTCAACACATGACAGGGCTGAGCAGTTCTTC
CASSTHDRAEQFF
>NA|TRBV11-3|NA|TRBJ1-1
TGTGCCAGCAGCTTACAGGAAAACACTGAAGCTTTCTTT
CASSLQENTEAFF
>TRBD2|TRBV4-1|NA|TRBJ2-7
TGCGCCAGCAGCCCAGGGACTAGCGGGGGCTCGAGGTACGAGCAGTACTTC
CASSPGTSGGSRYEQYF
>NA|TRBV12-5|few|TRBJ2-5
TGTGCTAGTGGTTTGTTTCCCCCGCGGGGGACCCAGTACTTC
CASGLFPPRGTQYF
>NA|TRBV7-2|few|TRBJ1-1
TGTGCCAGCAGCTTAGGGCACCAGACTGAAGCTTTCTTT
CASSLGHQTEAFF
>NA|TRBV7-2|NA|TRBJ1-5
TGTGCCAGCAGCTTAAAGGGGGATGGCCAGCCCCAGCATTTT
CASSLKGDGQPQHF
>NA|TRBV6-5|NA|TRBJ1-1
TGTGCCAGTTTTCGTCTGAACACTGAAGCTTTCTTT
CASFRLNTEAFF